This T cell receptor (beta chain) was identified in a study of cytomegalovirus exposure and HLA in healthy donors. Concerning this clone: Its antigen remains unidentified.

Germline-derived CDR1 and CDR2 are SQVTM and ANQGSEA. This CDR3 contains 10 residues. V lost 7 bases, J lost 8 bases, and 8 bases lay in between. PCR employed 60 Vbeta and 13 Jbeta primers. TCRdb keeps only in-frame clones here, not all; method: immunoSEQ multiplex PCR. Found here are 50,000 or so clones; the top ten clones hold approximately 10%. Study-wide points: A later analysis associated 16,951 TCR beta sequences with HLA alleles at a 0.05 false discovery rate. High specificity and sensitivity for cytomegalovirus status were reported for the classifier. V- and J-gene trimming in TCR beta was tied to a missense DCLRE1C variant by an analysis performed later.

Sequenced material: PBMCs. The chain employs TRBV29-1 and TRBJ1-4; D ambiguous. This TCR was recovered from a man aged 45-65 years in good health and CMV-seropositive. As DNA, the CDR3 is TGCAGCGCGGGGAAGGAAAAACTGTTTTTT. This encodes CSAGKEKLFF.